A selection of T cell receptor beta chains follows, all from one sample in a study of beta chain features in type 1 diabetes. TCRdb's copy holds only in-frame clones and misses some; the assay was immunoSEQ multiplex PCR. Of some 330,000 clones listed, approximately 9.9% are singletons. Sample: naive CD4+ T cells from blood. The receptor source for this set is a woman aged 25 to 39 in good health. Each CDR3 is given with its conserved first and last residue. The D gene is left open where the match is weak. Clone size is given for some rows only: seen once, a few or many times, or a class if the clone is expanded.

v_call: TRBV30
j_call: TRBJ2-1
d_call: -
clone_size: few
cdr3_aa: CAWSSQGDEQFF
cdr3_nt: TGTGCCTGGAGTAGTCAAGGAGATGAGCAGTTCTTC

v_call: TRBV28
j_call: TRBJ1-1
d_call: TRBD1
clone_size: few
cdr3_aa: CASSGRGLSNTEAFF
cdr3_nt: TGTGCCAGCTCGGGCAGGGGGCTTTCCAACACTGAAGCTTTCTTT

v_call: TRBV25-1
j_call: TRBJ2-7
d_call: TRBD2
clone_size: -
cdr3_aa: CASRAGDGSYEQYF
cdr3_nt: TGTGCCAGCAGAGCGGGAGACGGAAGCTACGAGCAGTACTTC

v_call: TRBV11-2
j_call: TRBJ2-2
d_call: -
clone_size: -
cdr3_aa: CASSFVQGTGELFF
cdr3_nt: TGTGCCAGCAGCTTCGTACAGGGCACCGGGGAGCTGTTTTTT

v_call: TRBV9
j_call: TRBJ1-3
d_call: TRBD1
clone_size: -
cdr3_aa: CASSADPGTGGNTIYF
cdr3_nt: TGTGCCAGCAGCGCGGACCCGGGGACAGGCGGAAACACCATATATTTT

v_call: TRBV27
j_call: TRBJ2-4
d_call: -
clone_size: -
cdr3_aa: CASSLTLTSGIQYF
cdr3_nt: TGTGCCAGCAGCTTGACCTTGACCTCGGGCATTCAGTACTTC

v_call: TRBV29-1
j_call: TRBJ1-3
d_call: -
clone_size: few
cdr3_aa: CSVEPTASGNTIYF
cdr3_nt: TGCAGCGTTGAACCCACAGCCTCTGGAAACACCATATATTTT

v_call: TRBV5-1
j_call: TRBJ2-2
d_call: -
clone_size: few
cdr3_aa: CASSGGTSGTAGELFF
cdr3_nt: TGCGCCAGCAGCGGGGGGACCTCGGGTACCGCCGGGGAGCTGTTTTTT

v_call: TRBV29-1
j_call: TRBJ1-1
d_call: -
clone_size: few
cdr3_aa: CSVDPGHKNTEAFF
cdr3_nt: TGCAGCGTTGACCCGGGACATAAGAACACTGAAGCTTTCTTT

v_call: TRBV15
j_call: TRBJ2-7
d_call: -
clone_size: many
cdr3_aa: CATSRVGSSEQYF
cdr3_nt: TGTGCCACCAGCAGAGTCGGGAGCAGCGAGCAGTACTTC

v_call: TRBV19
j_call: TRBJ2-3
d_call: TRBD1
clone_size: few
cdr3_aa: CASSIETGGIADTQYF
cdr3_nt: TGTGCCAGTAGTATAGAGACAGGGGGTATAGCAGATACGCAGTATTTT

v_call: TRBV28
j_call: TRBJ1-5
d_call: -
clone_size: -
cdr3_aa: CASSFGRGEANQPQHF
cdr3_nt: TGTGCCAGCAGTTTCGGAAGAGGTGAAGCCAATCAGCCCCAGCATTTT

v_call: TRBV27
j_call: TRBJ2-1
d_call: TRBD2
clone_size: -
cdr3_aa: CASSFGGLAGGEQFF
cdr3_nt: TGTGCCAGCAGTTTCGGCGGACTAGCCGGTGGTGAGCAGTTCTTC